Below are 23 T cell receptor beta chains sequenced from a single sample in a study of blood T cell repertoires in COVID-19. Only in-frame clones appear in the TCRdb table, and some are missing; sequencing was by immunoSEQ multiplex PCR. The table includes around 220,000 clones, around 85% detected once. Sequences were obtained from peripheral blood. These receptors all stem from a woman in her fifties or sixties with acute or convalescent COVID-19.

This chain connects TRBV6-5 to TRBJ1-1, with 11 bases lining up with TRBD1. This CDR3 comprises 14 residues. Per the germline V gene, CDR1 is MNHEY and CDR2 is SVGAGI. V lost 3 bases to trimming and J lost 8 bases; unmatched junction nucleotides: 5. The DNA of the CDR3 is TGTGCCAGCAGTTATTCGGGACAGGGGGGAGAAGCTTTCTTT. Protein: CASSYSGQGGEAFF.

The chain carries TRBV7-2 and TRBJ1-6, with 8 bases aligning to TRBD1. Germline CDR1 SGHTA, CDR2 FQGNSA. The length of the CDR3 is 12 residues. Germline trimming cut 10 bases from V and 7 bases from J; bases unmatched to any gene: 3. The CDR3 DNA sequence: TGTGCCACCCAGGGGGCCAATTCACCCCTCCACTTT. Translated: CATQGANSPLHF.

The rearrangement uses TRBV7-2 and TRBJ2-3; 7 nucleotides match TRBD2. Looked up from germline, CDR1 is SGHTA and CDR2 is FQGNSA. Trimming at V came to 3 bases and at J to 12 bases, leaving 6 bases not matched to a gene. This CDR3 spans 12 amino acids. CDR3 in amino acids: CASSFPGRGQYF. DNA of the CDR3: TGTGCCAGCAGCTTCCCGGGGAGGGGTCAGTATTTT. Using reference TRBV7-2 and TRBJ2-3 for the parts outside the CDR3, the full variable domain is GAGVSQSPSNKVTEKGKDVELRCDPISGHTALYWYRQSLGQGLEFLIYFQGNSAPDKSGLPSDRFSAERTGGSVSTLTIQRTQQEDSAVYLCASSFPGRGQYFGPGTRLTVL.

This chain joins TRBV19 and TRBJ2-2, with 8 bases fitting TRBD1. V trimming: 6 bases; J trimming: 5 bases; junction bases outside the gene matches: 8. Germline V gene lookup returns CDR1 LNHDA and CDR2 SQIVND (reference sequence). This CDR3 has 15 residues. CDR3 DNA sequence: TGTGCCAGTAGCCCGGACAGGGTTATTACCGGGGAGCTGTTTTTT. Translation: CASSPDRVITGELFF.

This rearrangement joins TRBV6-5 to TRBJ2-1, with D tentatively TRBD2 (5 bases). CDR3 length: 14 amino acids. Germline CDR1 MNHEY, CDR2 SVGAGI. The V and J ends lost 2 bases and 6 bases respectively, with 11 bases between them. CDR3 coding DNA: TGTGCCAGCAGTTACGGCAGTCGGGGCAATGAGCAGTTCTTC. Translating gives CASSYGSRGNEQFF.

This clone was observed a handful of times. The rearrangement joins TRBV18 to TRBJ1-4; possible D gene TRBD1, 6 bases. CDR3 length: 15 amino acids. The V end was cut by 1 base, the J end by 4 bases, with 10 bases between. From germline, CDR1 is KGHSH and CDR2 LQKENI. CDR3 bases: TGTGCCAGCTCACCACTGACAGGCTTTAATGAAAAACTGTTTTTT. Protein sequence: CASSPLTGFNEKLFF.

This chain links TRBV5-6 with TRBJ1-5; D gene unclear. The CDR3 has 14 residues. The germline V and J ends were trimmed by 0 bases and 0 bases, with 4 bases remaining between them. The germline gives CDR1 SGHDT, CDR2 YYEEEE. This CDR3 is CASSLAVSNQPQHF. The CDR3 DNA sequence: TGTGCCAGCAGCTTGGCGGTTAGCAATCAGCCCCAGCATTTT.

The chain links TRBV29-1 to TRBJ2-3; a possible D gene is TRBD2 (6 bases). From germline, CDR1 is SQVTM and CDR2 ANQGSEA. V lost 3 bases and J lost 1, with 8 bases in between. The CDR3 loop spans 13 amino acids. The DNA of the CDR3 is TGCAGCGTTGAGACTAGGGGCACAGATACGCAGTATTTT. It specifies CSVETRGTDTQYF.

The V gene is TRBV6-2 or TRBV6-3, the J gene TRBJ1-5; no definite D call. CDR1 MNHEY and CDR2 SVGEGT come from the germline V gene. The V gene lost 2 bases and the J gene lost 0 bases, with 8 bases spanning the gap. This CDR3 comprises 15 residues. In DNA, the CDR3 is TGTGCCAGCAGTTACACCAGGAATAGCAATCAGCCCCAGCATTTT. Protein sequence: CASSYTRNSNQPQHF.

The chain uses TRBV6-5 and TRBJ1-3; D not certain. V was shortened by 7 bases and J by 0 bases, with 7 bases between the two germline ends. Germline lookup yields CDR1 MNHEY and CDR2 SVGAGI. The CDR3 is made up of 13 amino acids. CDR3 sequence (DNA): TGTGCCAGCAAAGATAGCTCTGGAAACACCATATATTTT. As protein: CASKDSSGNTIYF.

This clone was recorded once. The chain employs TRBV5-5 and TRBJ1-6; 12 bases fit TRBD1. Germline V gives CDR1 SGHKS, CDR2 YYEKEE (reference sequence). This CDR3 contains 15 residues. The V and J ends lost 5 bases and 9 bases, in that order; junction bases with no gene match: 6. The CDR3 here is CASRWDRGRGSPLHF. CDR3 coding DNA: TGTGCCAGCAGATGGGACAGGGGGCGCGGTTCACCCCTCCACTTT.

The chain carries TRBV7-9 and TRBJ2-3; 12 nucleotides agree with TRBD1. The CDR3 runs to 15 residues. Germline values: CDR1 SEHNR, CDR2 FQNEAQ (reference sequence). V trimming: 6 bases; J trimming: 1 base; junction bases outside the gene matches: 2. This CDR3 is CASRRDRGRTDTQYF. As DNA, the CDR3 is TGTGCCAGCAGGCGGGACAGGGGGCGCACAGATACGCAGTATTTT.

The chain employs TRBV2 and TRBJ1-3; TRBD1 aligns across 10 bases. The junction had 7 bases not matched to a gene; V was cut back by 8 bases and J by 9 bases. This CDR3 has 13 residues. Germline V CDR1 and CDR2: SNHLY, FYNNEI. The CDR3 reads CASRDRGEGTIYF. CDR3 nucleotides: TGTGCCAGCCGGGACAGGGGAGAAGGCACCATATATTTT.

In this sample, this clone turned up once. This rearrangement joins TRBV5-1 to TRBJ2-3, with 8 bases fitting TRBD1. The J segment lost 4 bases and the V segment lost 3 bases, leaving 10 bases of the junction unmatched. Germline V CDR1 and CDR2: SGHRS, YFSETQ. The CDR3 totals 16 residues. CDR3 residues: CASSSTGVSKADTQYF. The CDR3 DNA reads as TGCGCCAGCAGCTCGACAGGGGTTTCGAAGGCAGATACGCAGTATTTT.

CDR3 in DNA: TGTGCCAGCTCACCGGAACAGGGCCTTAATGAAAAACTGTTTTTT. Translating gives CASSPEQGLNEKLFF. The chain carries TRBV18 and TRBJ1-4; TRBD1 is a possible D gene (6 bases). This CDR3 comprises 15 residues. Trimming removed 3 bases from V and 4 bases from J, with 12 bases in between. CDR1 is KGHSH, CDR2 LQKENI, per germline.

The CDR3, as DNA: TGTGCCAGTAGTCGACAGGGGTCAATAACTAATGAAAAACTGTTTTTT. Its protein is CASSRQGSITNEKLFF. The chain combines TRBV19 with TRBJ1-4; the match to TRBD1 covers 8 bases. Germline lookup yields CDR1 LNHDA and CDR2 SQIVND (reference sequence). The V and J ends lost 5 bases and 1 base, in that order; junction bases with no gene match: 6. The CDR3 has 16 amino acids.

This clone was observed a handful of times. V and J are TRBV11-2 and TRBJ1-5, with 8 bases identical to TRBD1. V was clipped by 3 bases and J by 6 bases; unmatched bases: 4. The germline V gene has CDR1 SGHAT and CDR2 FQNNGV. This CDR3 has 14 residues. As DNA, the CDR3 is TGTGCCAGCAGCTTCGGAACAGGGGGTCAGCCCCAGCATTTT. Residues: CASSFGTGGQPQHF.

The rearrangement joins TRBV2 to TRBJ1-5; D call uncertain. This CDR3 is built from 12 residues. CDR1 SNHLY and CDR2 FYNNEI come from the germline V gene. The V end lost 4 bases, the J end lost 4 bases, and 5 bases lay between the germline ends. DNA of the CDR3: TGTGCCAGCAGTGCCCAGAATCAGCCCCAGCATTTT. Protein sequence: CASSAQNQPQHF.

The chain has TRBV5-1 and TRBJ1-1; maybe TRBD1 (6 bases). Trimming cost V 3 bases and J 1 base, with 10 bases left between them. CDR1 and CDR2 from the germline V gene are SGHRS and YFSETQ. The CDR3 has 14 amino acids. The CDR3 coding sequence is TGCGCCAGCAGCTGGTCAGGGGAGAACACTGAAGCTTTCTTT. It specifies CASSWSGENTEAFF.

The chain employs TRBV19 and TRBJ1-5; 7 nucleotides line up with TRBD1. Unmatched junction bases numbered 5, after V lost 4 bases and J lost 2 bases. The germline CDR1 and CDR2 sequences are LNHDA and SQIVND (reference sequence). The CDR3 sequence is 15 residues long. The CDR3 loop reads CASSRGTEGNQPQHF. Here the CDR3 DNA reads TGTGCCAGTAGTAGGGGGACAGAGGGCAATCAGCCCCAGCATTTT.

About this clone: The junction differs from germline at one of its ends, possibly a read error. The CDR3 reads CASTEDSTPLHF. In DNA, the CDR3 is TGCGCCAGCACTGAGGACTCCACACCCCTCCACTTT. V and J are TRBV10-1 and TRBJ1-6; no clear D. The CDR3 contains 12 residues. Germline V gene lookup returns CDR1 WNHNN and CDR2 SYGVQD (reference sequence).

This rearrangement joins TRBV29-1 to TRBJ2-1, with 7 bases matching TRBD1. The CDR3 consists of 14 residues. From germline, CDR1 is SQVTM and CDR2 ANQGSEA. Germline trimming cut 6 bases from V and 2 bases from J; bases unmatched to any gene: 7. CDR3 region: CSVTGALPYNEQFF. CDR3 in DNA: TGCAGCGTAACAGGGGCCCTCCCCTACAATGAGCAGTTCTTC.

A word on this clone: This CDR3 is also generated by other DNA sequences in the sample. The chain combines TRBV19 with TRBJ2-7, with 8 bases fitting TRBD1. The CDR3 is 13 amino acids. Trimming took 9 bases from V and 2 from J; bases not matched to a gene: 6. In germline, CDR1 is LNHDA, CDR2 SQIVND (reference sequence). The DNA of the CDR3 is TGTGCCAGCCGCGGACAGGGCACCTACGAGCAGTACTTC. It is translated as CASRGQGTYEQYF.